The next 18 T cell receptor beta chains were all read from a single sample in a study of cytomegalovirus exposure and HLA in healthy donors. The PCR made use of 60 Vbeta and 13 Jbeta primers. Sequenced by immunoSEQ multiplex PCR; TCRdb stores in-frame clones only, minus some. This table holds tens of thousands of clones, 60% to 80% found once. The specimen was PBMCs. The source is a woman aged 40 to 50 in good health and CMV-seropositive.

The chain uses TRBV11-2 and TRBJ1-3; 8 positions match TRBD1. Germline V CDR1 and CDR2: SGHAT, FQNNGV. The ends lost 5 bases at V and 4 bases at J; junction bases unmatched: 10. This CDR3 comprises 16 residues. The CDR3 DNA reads TGTGCCAGCAGCCTATCCTGGTCAGGGGGCGGAAACACCATATATTTT. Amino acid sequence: CASSLSWSGGGNTIYF.

Here the CDR3 DNA reads TGCAGCGCTAAAGGCAAAACTAGCGAATACACCGGGGAGCTGTTTTTT. It encodes CSAKGKTSEYTGELFF. The rearrangement joins TRBV29-1 to TRBJ2-2, with 7 bases identical to TRBD2. CDR3 length: 16 residues. The germline gives CDR1 SQVTM, CDR2 ANQGSEA. The V gene end was trimmed by 7 bases and the J gene end by 3 bases; junction bases not matched to a gene: 14.

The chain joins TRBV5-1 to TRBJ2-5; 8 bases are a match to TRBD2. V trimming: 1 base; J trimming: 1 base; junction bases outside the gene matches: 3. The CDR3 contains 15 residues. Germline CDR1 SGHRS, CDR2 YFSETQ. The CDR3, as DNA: TGCGCCAGCAGCTTGTTCGGGGGGGCCCAAGAGACCCAGTACTTC. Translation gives CASSLFGGAQETQYF. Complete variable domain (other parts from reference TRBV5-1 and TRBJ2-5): KAGVTQTPRYLIKTRGQQVTLSCSPISGHRSVSWYQQTPGQGLQFLFEYFSETQRNKGNFPGRFSGRQFSNSRSEMNVSTLELGDSALYLCASSLFGGAQETQYFGPGTRLLVL.

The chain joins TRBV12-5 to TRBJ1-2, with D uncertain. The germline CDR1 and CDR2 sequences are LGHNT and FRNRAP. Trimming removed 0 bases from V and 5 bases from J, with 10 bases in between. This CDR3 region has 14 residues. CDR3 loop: CASGLVPFLYGYTF. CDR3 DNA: TGTGCTAGTGGTTTGGTCCCCTTTCTGTATGGCTACACCTTC.

This CDR3 is CASSYHYKGKYNEQFF. In DNA, the CDR3 is TGTGCCAGCAGTTACCACTACAAGGGGAAATACAATGAGCAGTTCTTC. The chain links TRBV6-5 to TRBJ2-1, with D possibly TRBD1 on 5 matching bases. Germline loops: CDR1 MNHEY, CDR2 SVGAGI. This CDR3 spans 16 amino acids. Trimming removed 2 bases from V and 4 bases from J, with 15 bases in between.

As DNA, the CDR3 is TGTGCCAGCACCAACCTTGGGGCGGGGGAGCTCGCGCAGTTCTTC. It is translated as CASTNLGAGELAQFF. The chain recombines TRBV5-6 with TRBJ2-1; 7 positions match TRBD2. This CDR3 spans 15 amino acids. V lost 6 bases to trimming and J lost 12 bases; unmatched junction nucleotides: 18. Germline loops: CDR1 SGHDT, CDR2 YYEEEE.

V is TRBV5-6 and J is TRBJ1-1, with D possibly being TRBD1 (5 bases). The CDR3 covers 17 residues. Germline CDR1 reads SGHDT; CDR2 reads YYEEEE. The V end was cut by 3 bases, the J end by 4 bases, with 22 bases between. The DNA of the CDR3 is TGTGCCAGCAGCTCGGACACTCATTTTGGGTCGGGCACTGAAGCTTTCTTT. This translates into CASSSDTHFGSGTEAFF.

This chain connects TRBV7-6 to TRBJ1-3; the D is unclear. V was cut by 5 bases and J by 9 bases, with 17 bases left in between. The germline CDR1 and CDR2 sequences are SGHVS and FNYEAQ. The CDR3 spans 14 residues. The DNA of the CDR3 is TGTGCCAGCAGCCTTTCTACGTCGAGTCCCACCATATATTTT. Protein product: CASSLSTSSPTIYF.

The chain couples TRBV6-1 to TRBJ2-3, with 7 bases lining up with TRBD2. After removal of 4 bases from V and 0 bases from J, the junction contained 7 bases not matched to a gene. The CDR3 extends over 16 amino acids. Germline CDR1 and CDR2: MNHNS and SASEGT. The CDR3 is CASSGGRGWSTDTQYF. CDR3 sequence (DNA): TGTGCCAGCAGTGGGGGGAGGGGCTGGAGCACAGATACGCAGTATTTT.

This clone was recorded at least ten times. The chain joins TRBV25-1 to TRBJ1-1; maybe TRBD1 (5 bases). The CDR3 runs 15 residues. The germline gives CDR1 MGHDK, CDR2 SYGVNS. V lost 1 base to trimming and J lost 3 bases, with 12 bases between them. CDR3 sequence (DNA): TGTGCCAGCAGTGAATCGGGGGGAGAGTACACTGAAGCTTTCTTT. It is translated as CASSESGGEYTEAFF. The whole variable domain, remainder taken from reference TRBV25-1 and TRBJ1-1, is EADIYQTPRYLVIGTGKKITLECSQTMGHDKMYWYQQDPGMELHLIHYSYGVNSTEKGDLSSESTVSRIRTEHFPLTLESARPSHTSQYLCASSESGGEYTEAFFGQGTRLTVV.

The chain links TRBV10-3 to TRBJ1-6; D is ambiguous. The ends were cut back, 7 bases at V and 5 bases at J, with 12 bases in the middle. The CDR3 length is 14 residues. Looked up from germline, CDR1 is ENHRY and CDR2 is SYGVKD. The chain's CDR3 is CAIMEGFDNSPLHF. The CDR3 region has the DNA TGTGCCATCATGGAGGGCTTCGATAATTCACCCCTCCACTTT.

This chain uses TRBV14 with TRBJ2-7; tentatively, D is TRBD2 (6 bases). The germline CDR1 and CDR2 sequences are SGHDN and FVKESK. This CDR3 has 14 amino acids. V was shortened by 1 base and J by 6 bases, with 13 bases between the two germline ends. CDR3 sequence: CASSQAKGLGEQYF. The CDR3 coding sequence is TGTGCCAGCAGCCAAGCTAAGGGACTCGGCGAGCAGTACTTC.

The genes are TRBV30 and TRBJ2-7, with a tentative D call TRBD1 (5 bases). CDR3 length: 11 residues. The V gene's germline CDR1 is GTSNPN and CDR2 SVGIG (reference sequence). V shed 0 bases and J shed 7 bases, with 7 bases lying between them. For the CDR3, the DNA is TGTGCCTGGAGTGTACAGGTTGAGCAGTACTTC. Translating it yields CAWSVQVEQYF. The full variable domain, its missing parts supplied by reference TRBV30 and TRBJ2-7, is SQTIHQWPATLVQPVGSPLSLECTVEGTSNPNLYWYRQAAGRGLQLLFYSVGIGQISSEVPQNLSASRPQDRQFILSSKKLLLSDSGFYLCAWSVQVEQYFGPGTRLTVT.

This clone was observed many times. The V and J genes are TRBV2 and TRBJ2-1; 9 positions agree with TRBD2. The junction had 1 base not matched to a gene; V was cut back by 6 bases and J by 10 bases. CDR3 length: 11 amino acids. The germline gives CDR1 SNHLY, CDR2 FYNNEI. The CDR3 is CASSLAGEQFF. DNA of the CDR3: TGTGCCAGCAGCCTAGCGGGGGAGCAGTTCTTC.

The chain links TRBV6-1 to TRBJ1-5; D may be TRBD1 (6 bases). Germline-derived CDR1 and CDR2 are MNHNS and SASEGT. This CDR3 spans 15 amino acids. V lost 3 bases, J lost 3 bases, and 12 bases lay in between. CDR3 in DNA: TGTGCCAGCAGTGACAGGGGATTCGACAATCAGCCCCAGCATTTT. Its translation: CASSDRGFDNQPQHF.

CDR3 amino acids: CASSGGGATDTQYF. In DNA, the CDR3 is TGCGCCAGCAGCGGCGGGGGGGCCACAGATACGCAGTATTTT. The gene calls are TRBV5-1 and TRBJ2-3; 9 positions agree with TRBD2. There are 14 residues in the CDR3. V lost 4 bases, J lost 2 bases, and 2 bases stayed unmatched. Looked up from germline, CDR1 is SGHRS and CDR2 is YFSETQ.

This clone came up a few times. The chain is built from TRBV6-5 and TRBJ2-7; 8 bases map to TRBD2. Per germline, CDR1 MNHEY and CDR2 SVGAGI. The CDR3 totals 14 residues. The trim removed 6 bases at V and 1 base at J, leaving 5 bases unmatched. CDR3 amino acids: CASRNSGESYEQYF. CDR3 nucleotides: TGTGCCAGCAGAAATAGCGGGGAGTCCTACGAGCAGTACTTC.

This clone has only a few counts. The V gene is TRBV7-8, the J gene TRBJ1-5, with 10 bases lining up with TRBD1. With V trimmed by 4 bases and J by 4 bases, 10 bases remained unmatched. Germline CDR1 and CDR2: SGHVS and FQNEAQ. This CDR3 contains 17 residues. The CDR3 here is CASSSSRVGQGNQPQHF. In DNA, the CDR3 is TGTGCCAGCAGCTCAAGCCGGGTGGGACAGGGGAATCAGCCCCAGCATTTT.